One sample yielded the 23 T cell receptor beta chains listed below, sequenced in a study of vaccination and CD4 T cells after COVID-19. The time point here: late sampling 161 to 241 days after vaccination in a few convalescent patients. Regarding treatment: approximately 11-day PBMC culture with coronavirus spike peptide pools or control peptides (ViraFEST assay). Their target antigens are unknown. Sequencing of DNA taken from cultured CD4+ T cells relied on the Oncomine TCR Beta short-read assay. From the PCR reads, TCRdb called clonotypes with MiXCR, one entry per CDR3 protein. This table holds 25,000 to 30,000 distinct CDR3 sequences, around a third found once. Sequenced here: CD4+ T cells from blood, cultured in vitro, sampled about 7 months after SARS-CoV-2 vaccination. These receptors came from a human donor who had recovered from COVID-19.

Only a few counts were recorded for this clonotype. The V gene is TRBV7-8, the J gene TRBJ2-7; the D gene is possibly TRBD1 (6 bases). The CDR3 consists of 15 residues. Trimming cost V 0 bases and J 1 base, with 10 bases left between them. The germline V gene encodes CDR1 SGHVS and CDR2 FQNEAQ. The CDR3 nucleotides are TGTGCCAGCAGCTTAGCAGCAGGGGTATCCTACGAGCAGTACTTC. Protein product: CASSLAAGVSYEQYF.

J is TRBJ1-3 and V is TRBV7-6; no definite D call. This CDR3 has 15 residues. Between the trimmed V and J ends, which lost 2 bases and 3 bases, there was a span of 11 bases. Germline V gives CDR1 SGHVS, CDR2 FNYEAQ. This CDR3 is CASSLYKTNGNTIYF. The CDR3 nucleotides are TGTGCCAGCAGCTTATATAAGACTAATGGAAACACCATATATTTT.

The chain links TRBV6-1 to TRBJ2-2; D uncertain. CDR3 size: 14 residues. V was clipped by 2 bases and J by 2 bases, with 6 bases between them. Germline CDR1 and CDR2: MNHNS and SASEGT. The CDR3 DNA follows: TGTGCCAGCAGTGAAACGGGCAACACCGGGGAGCTGTTTTTT. Amino acid sequence: CASSETGNTGELFF.

DNA for the CDR3: TGTGCCAGCAGCTTACCGGGGGGGTACAATGAGCAGTTCTTC. It yields the protein CASSLPGGYNEQFF. The chain uses TRBV5-6 and TRBJ2-1, with 8 bases identical to TRBD2. CDR1 is SGHDT and CDR2 is YYEEEE in the germline V gene. Losses at the gene ends were 2 bases for V and 4 bases for J; bases not matched to a gene: 2. The CDR3 has 14 amino acids.

The chain has TRBV20-1 and TRBJ2-1; 7 nucleotides align to TRBD2. The germline gives CDR1 DFQATT, CDR2 SNEGSKA (reference sequence). V gave up 3 bases and J gave up 5 bases; unmatched junction bases: 10. This CDR3 contains 15 residues. The DNA of the CDR3 is TGCAGTGCTAGGGGAGGGCCGCCCCTGCACAATGAGCAGTTCTTC. It yields the protein CSARGGPPLHNEQFF.

This clonotype appeared a few times. J is TRBJ2-5 and V is TRBV6-1; D is undetermined. This CDR3 contains 13 residues. Trimming removed 3 bases from V and 4 bases from J, with 9 bases in between. CDR1 is MNHNS, CDR2 SASEGT, per germline. In nucleotides, the CDR3 is TGTGCCAGCAGTGAGGTGACCGCAGAGACCCAGTACTTC. Its translation is CASSEVTAETQYF.

This clonotype appeared a few times. This chain joins TRBV2 and TRBJ2-5, with 8 bases identical to TRBD2. V shed 9 bases, J shed 5 bases, and the junction held 2 bases outside the gene matches. Germline loops: CDR1 SNHLY, CDR2 FYNNEI. The CDR3 has 11 residues. CDR3 nucleotides: TGTGCCAGTCAGCGGGGGGAGACCCAGTACTTC. It is translated as CASQRGETQYF.

This clonotype was found a few times. The chain is built from TRBV20-1 and TRBJ2-2; possible D gene TRBD1, 6 bases. This CDR3 has 15 amino acids. V lost 4 bases and J lost 1, with 13 bases in between. Germline CDR1 and CDR2: DFQATT and SNEGSKA (reference sequence). CDR3 residues: CSATRTAVNTGELFF. Written as DNA, the CDR3 is TGCAGTGCTACTCGGACAGCGGTGAACACCGGGGAGCTGTTTTTT.

The CDR3 nucleotides are TGTGCCAGCAGTTTTCTAGCGGGAGGACAAGAAAGCTACGAGCAGTACTTC. Its translation is CASSFLAGGQESYEQYF. The gene calls are TRBV28 and TRBJ2-7; 11 nucleotides align to TRBD2. CDR3 length: 17 amino acids. Trimming at V came to 3 bases and at J to 3 bases, leaving 10 bases not matched to a gene. Germline lookup yields CDR1 MDHEN and CDR2 SYDVKM. Full variable domain (outside the CDR3, taken from reference TRBV28 and TRBJ2-7): DVKVTQSSRYLVKRTGEKVFLECVQDMDHENMFWYRQDPGLGLRLIYFSYDVKMKEKGDIPEGYSVSREKKERFSLILESASTNQTSMYLCASSFLAGGQESYEQYFGPGTRLTVT.

The rearrangement uses TRBV19 and TRBJ2-7; D is unclear. V lost 5 bases and J 0 bases, leaving 11 bases between the germline ends. Germline loops: CDR1 LNHDA, CDR2 SQIVND (reference sequence). This CDR3 has 14 amino acids. CDR3 amino acids: CASSRPSGSYEQYF. CDR3 bases: TGTGCCAGTAGTCGGCCATCGGGCTCCTACGAGCAGTACTTC.

This chain links TRBV6-1 with TRBJ2-3; TRBD1 might be the D (6 bases). The CDR3 is made up of 16 amino acids. Deletions cut 1 base from V and 3 bases from J, with 14 bases between. Germline CDR1 and CDR2: MNHNS and SASEGT. The CDR3 DNA reads as TGTGCCAGCAGTGAAGGGGTAGCCCAGGGGACAGATACGCAGTATTTT. Its protein is CASSEGVAQGTDTQYF.

The genes are TRBV18 and TRBJ2-7, with 8 bases that match TRBD1. CDR1 and CDR2 (germline): KGHSH, LQKENI. Trimming cost V 4 bases and J 5 bases; bases outside gene matches: 4. The CDR3 extends over 13 amino acids. The CDR3 nucleotides are TGTGCCAGCTCACTGATGGACAGGGACGAGCAGTACTTC. Its translation: CASSLMDRDEQYF. The full variable domain, rest sourced from reference TRBV18 and TRBJ2-7, is NAGVMQNPRHLVRRRGQEARLRCSPMKGHSHVYWYRQLPEEGLKFMVYLQKENIIDESGMPKERFSAEFPKEGPSILRIQQVVRGDSAAYFCASSLMDRDEQYFGPGTRLTVT.

The genes are TRBV19 and TRBJ2-3, with unresolved D. There are 12 residues in the CDR3. Germline loops: CDR1 LNHDA, CDR2 SQIVND (reference sequence). Between the trimmed V and J ends, which lost 5 bases and 4 bases, there was a span of 7 bases. Here the CDR3 reads CASSFSADTQYF. In DNA form, the CDR3 reads TGTGCCAGTAGTTTTAGTGCAGATACGCAGTATTTT. Full variable domain (outside the CDR3, taken from reference TRBV19 and TRBJ2-3): DGGITQSPKYLFRKEGQNVTLSCEQNLNHDAMYWYRQDPGQGLRLIYYSQIVNDFQKGDIAEGYSVSREKKESFPLTVTSAQKNPTAFYLCASSFSADTQYFGPGTRLTVL.

In its sample, this clonotype was seen a few times. The chain combines TRBV10-3 with TRBJ2-5, with unresolved D. Germline CDR1 reads ENHRY; CDR2 reads SYGVKD. There are 12 residues in the CDR3. Trimming pared 5 bases from V and 1 base from J, leaving 5 bases between. The CDR3 protein is CAISRTQETQYF. The CDR3 DNA follows: TGTGCCATCAGTCGGACCCAAGAGACCCAGTACTTC.

CDR3: CASIMTGQLAKNIQYF. In nucleotides, the CDR3 is TGTGCCAGTATTATGACAGGTCAACTAGCCAAAAACATTCAGTACTTC. The genes are TRBV19 and TRBJ2-4, with D perhaps matching TRBD1 (6 bases). From germline, CDR1 is LNHDA and CDR2 SQIVND (reference sequence). This CDR3 has 16 residues. Trimming left V 7 bases short and J 0 bases short, with 16 bases between.

The CDR3 nucleotides are TGTGCCAGCAGTGCCAGGAGGGGAAGGGATACTGAAGCTTTCTTT. Amino acids: CASSARRGRDTEAFF. This chain connects TRBV27 to TRBJ1-1; TRBD1 is a possible D gene (5 bases). The CDR3 length is 15 residues. The V end was cut by 5 bases, the J end by 5 bases, with 18 bases between. Germline loops: CDR1 MNHEY, CDR2 SMNVEV (reference sequence).

The V and J genes are TRBV28 and TRBJ2-7, with 7 positions matching TRBD1. With 5 bases clipped from V and 5 bases from J, the junction kept 6 bases outside the gene matches. The CDR3 runs to 13 residues. Germline V gene lookup returns CDR1 MDHEN and CDR2 SYDVKM. The CDR3 protein is CASSTTGAHEQYF. In nucleotides, the CDR3 is TGTGCCAGCAGTACCACAGGGGCCCACGAGCAGTACTTC.

This clonotype has only a few counts. The chain links TRBV20-1 to TRBJ1-1; the D gene is possibly TRBD1 (5 bases). V shed 2 bases and J shed 8 bases, with 9 bases lying between them. The CDR3 covers 11 residues. Per the germline V gene, CDR1 is DFQATT and CDR2 is SNEGSKA (reference sequence). DNA for the CDR3: TGCAGTGCTAGAACTGGGGGAGAAGCTTTCTTT. This encodes CSARTGGEAFF.

With respect to this clonotype: The DNA is left out, because the CDR3 cannot be placed on it with certainty; the CDR3 is given as TCRdb lists it. The chain combines TRBV7-5 with TRBJ1-1; TRBD1 was called by the table and not checked on the DNA. TRBV7-5 corresponds to a pseudogene. The CDR3 is made up of 15 amino acids, end residues included. This chain's CDR3 is CISVPEACFLGGAFF.

V usage is TRBV7-2 and J usage is TRBJ1-6, with D uncertain. The germline CDR1 and CDR2 sequences are SGHTA and FQGNSA. The CDR3 runs to 18 residues. V lost 4 bases, J lost 5 bases, and 21 bases lay in between. The CDR3 spells CASSYSIGGGYNNSPLHF. For the CDR3, the DNA is TGTGCCAGCAGCTATTCCATAGGAGGCGGTTATAATAATTCACCCCTCCACTTT.

The chain is built from TRBV10-3 and TRBJ2-1, with 13 bases identical to TRBD2. The germline V gene has CDR1 ENHRY and CDR2 SYGVKD. CDR3 length equals 17 residues. The junction had 10 bases not matched to a gene; V was cut back by 3 bases and J by 8 bases. The CDR3 protein is CAISEATSGRFSDEQFF. CDR3 sequence (DNA): TGTGCCATCAGTGAAGCGACTAGCGGGAGGTTTAGCGATGAGCAGTTCTTC.

The CDR3 sequence is CASSLVYGYTF. The CDR3 DNA reads as TGTGCCAGCAGCTTAGTCTATGGCTACACCTTC. This chain connects TRBV7-2 to TRBJ1-2; D remains ambiguous. Between the trimmed V and J ends, which lost 1 base and 4 bases, there was a span of 1 base. The CDR3 contains 11 residues. Germline-derived CDR1 and CDR2 are SGHTA and FQGNSA.

The chain uses TRBV10-1 and TRBJ2-7, with 11 nucleotides matching TRBD1. In germline, CDR1 is WNHNN, CDR2 SYGVQD (reference sequence). The length of the CDR3 is 14 residues. The J segment lost 6 bases and the V segment lost 0 bases, leaving 1 base of the junction unmatched. The CDR3 loop is CASSESGTGGEQYF. For the CDR3, the DNA is TGCGCCAGCAGTGAGTCGGGGACAGGGGGCGAGCAGTACTTC.